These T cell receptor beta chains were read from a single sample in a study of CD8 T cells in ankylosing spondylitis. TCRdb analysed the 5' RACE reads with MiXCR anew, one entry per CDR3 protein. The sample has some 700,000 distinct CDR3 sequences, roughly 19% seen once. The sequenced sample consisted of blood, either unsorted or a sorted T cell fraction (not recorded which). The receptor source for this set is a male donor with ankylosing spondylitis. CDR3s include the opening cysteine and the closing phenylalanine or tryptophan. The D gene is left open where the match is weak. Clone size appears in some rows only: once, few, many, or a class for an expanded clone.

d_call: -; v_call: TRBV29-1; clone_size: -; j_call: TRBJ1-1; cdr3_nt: TGCAGCGTTGAAGATTATCGGGCCGGGGGCACTGAAGCTTTCTTT; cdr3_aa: CSVEDYRAGGTEAFF
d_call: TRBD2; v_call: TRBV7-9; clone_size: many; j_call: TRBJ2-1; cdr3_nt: TGTGCCAGCAGCTTATTTCCGCGGGAGGCCCGATACAATGAGCAGTTCTTC; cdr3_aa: CASSLFPREARYNEQFF
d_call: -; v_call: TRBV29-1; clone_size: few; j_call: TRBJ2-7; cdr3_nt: TGCAGCGAGGAAGGCTCATCACCCTCCTACGAGCAGTACTTC; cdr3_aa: CSEEGSSPSYEQYF
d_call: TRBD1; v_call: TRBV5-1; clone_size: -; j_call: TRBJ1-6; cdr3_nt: TGCGCCAGCAGCTTGGCCCCGGACAGGGGGAATTCACCCCTCCACTTT; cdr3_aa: CASSLAPDRGNSPLHF
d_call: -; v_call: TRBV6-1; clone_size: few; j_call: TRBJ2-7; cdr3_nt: TGTGCCAACGGGGTCGGGTCCCCCTCCTACGAGCAGTACTTC; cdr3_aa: CANGVGSPSYEQYF
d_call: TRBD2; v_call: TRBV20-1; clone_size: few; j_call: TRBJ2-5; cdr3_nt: TGCAGTGCTAGAGTGGATAGCGGGTGGGGAGAGACCCAGTACTTC; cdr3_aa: CSARVDSGWGETQYF
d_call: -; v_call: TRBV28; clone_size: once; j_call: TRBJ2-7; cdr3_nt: TGTGCCAGCAGGGGCAGCGATCGAATCTACGAGCAGTACTTC; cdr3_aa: CASRGSDRIYEQYF
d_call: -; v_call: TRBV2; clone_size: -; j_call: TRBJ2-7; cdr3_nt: TGTGCCAGCAGTGAAGCGCTTCAGAGTTCCTACGAGCAGTACTTC; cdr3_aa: CASSEALQSSYEQYF
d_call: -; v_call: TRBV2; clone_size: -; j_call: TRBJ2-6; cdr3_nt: TGTGCCAGCAGTGAAGGAGGGTACGGGGCCAACGTCCTGACTTTC; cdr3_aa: CASSEGGYGANVLTF
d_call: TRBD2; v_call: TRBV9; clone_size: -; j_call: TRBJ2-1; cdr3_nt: TGTGCCAGCAGCGTAGCTCTGCCTAGCGGGGGGGTGGGCTACAATGAGCAGTTCTTC; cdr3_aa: CASSVALPSGGVGYNEQFF
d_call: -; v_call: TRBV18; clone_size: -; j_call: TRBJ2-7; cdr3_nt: TGTGCCAGCTCAGAAAGGGGAACCACCTACGAGCAGTACTTC; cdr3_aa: CASSERGTTYEQYF